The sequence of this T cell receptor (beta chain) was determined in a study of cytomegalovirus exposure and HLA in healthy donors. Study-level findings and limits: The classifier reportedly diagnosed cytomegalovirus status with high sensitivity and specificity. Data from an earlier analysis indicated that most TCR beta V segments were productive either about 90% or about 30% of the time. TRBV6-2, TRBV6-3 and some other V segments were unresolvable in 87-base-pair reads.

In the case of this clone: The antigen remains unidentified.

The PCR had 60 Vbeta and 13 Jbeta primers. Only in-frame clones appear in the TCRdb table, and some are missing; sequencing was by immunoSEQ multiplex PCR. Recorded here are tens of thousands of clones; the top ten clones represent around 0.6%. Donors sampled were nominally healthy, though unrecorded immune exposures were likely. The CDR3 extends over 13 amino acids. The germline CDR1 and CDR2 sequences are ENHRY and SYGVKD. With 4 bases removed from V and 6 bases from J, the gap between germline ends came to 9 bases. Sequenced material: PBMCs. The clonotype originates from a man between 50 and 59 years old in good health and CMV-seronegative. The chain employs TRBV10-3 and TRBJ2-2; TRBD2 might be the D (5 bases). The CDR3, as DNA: TGTGCCATCAGTGGAGGGTTTGCCGGGGAGCTGTTTTTT. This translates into CAISGGFAGELFF.